These 7 T cell receptor beta chains were sequenced from one sample in a study of blood T cell repertoires in COVID-19. Only in-frame clones appear in the TCRdb table, and some are missing; sequencing was by immunoSEQ multiplex PCR. The data show over 150,000 clones, roughly 84% seen once. Sequenced input: peripheral blood. These receptors all come from a human donor in a cohort sampled during active COVID-19.

The CDR3 sequence: CASKTPIAPSTDTQYF. CDR3 DNA: TGTGCCAGCAAGACACCAATAGCGCCAAGCACAGATACGCAGTATTTT. The J gene is TRBJ2-3, the V gene TRBV28; possibly TRBD2 for D (5 bases). The CDR3 loop spans 16 amino acids. Germline assignment: CDR1 MDHEN and CDR2 SYDVKM. V shed 7 bases and J shed 0 bases, with 17 bases lying between them. The full variable domain, rest sourced from reference TRBV28 and TRBJ2-3, is DVKVTQSSRYLVKRTGEKVFLECVQDMDHENMFWYRQDPGLGLRLIYFSYDVKMKEKGDIPEGYSVSREKKERFSLILESASTNQTSMYLCASKTPIAPSTDTQYFGPGTRLTVL.

This rearrangement joins TRBV19 to TRBJ2-7; D is possibly TRBD1 (6 bases). Germline CDR1 and CDR2: LNHDA and SQIVND (reference sequence). V lost 7 bases to trimming and J lost 2 bases, with 12 bases between them. The CDR3 consists of 13 residues. Written as DNA, the CDR3 is TGTGCCAGTATTGTGGACAGTACCTACGAGCAGTACTTC. Its protein is CASIVDSTYEQYF.

The rearrangement links TRBV7-2 to TRBJ2-3; D is uncertain. V was cut by 2 bases and J by 2 bases, with 11 bases left in between. CDR3 size: 15 residues. The V gene's germline CDR1 is SGHTA and CDR2 FQGNSA. DNA of the CDR3: TGTGCCAGCAGCTTACGAACCCTATCCACAGATACGCAGTATTTT. Its translation is CASSLRTLSTDTQYF. The whole variable domain, filled in from reference TRBV7-2 and TRBJ2-3, reads GAGVSQSPSNKVTEKGKDVELRCDPISGHTALYWYRQSLGQGLEFLIYFQGNSAPDKSGLPSDRFSAERTGGSVSTLTIQRTQQEDSAVYLCASSLRTLSTDTQYFGPGTRLTVL.

The chain couples TRBV12-5 to TRBJ1-5; no clear D gene. The CDR3 extends over 18 amino acids. Germline V gives CDR1 LGHNT, CDR2 FRNRAP. V lost 7 bases and J 1 base, leaving 23 bases between the germline ends. In nucleotides, the CDR3 is TGTGCTAGTGCCAAAACACGTGGACTGGTCATAAGCAATCAGCCCCAGCATTTT. Translating gives CASAKTRGLVISNQPQHF.

In the case of this clone: The same CDR3 is also encoded by other DNA sequences in this sample. The gene calls are TRBV5-1 and TRBJ1-5, with TRBD1 as a possible D gene (5 bases). This CDR3 has 13 amino acids. The V gene lost 3 bases and the J gene lost 7 bases, with 11 bases spanning the gap. Germline V gene lookup returns CDR1 SGHRS and CDR2 YFSETQ. The CDR3 sequence is CASSSGGGQPQHF. Written as DNA, the CDR3 is TGCGCCAGCAGCTCCGGGGGAGGCCAGCCCCAGCATTTT.

V usage is TRBV5-4 and J usage is TRBJ2-1; 12 bases align to TRBD2. V lost 4 bases, J lost 5 bases, and 4 bases stayed unmatched. CDR1 and CDR2 from the germline V gene are SGHNT and YYREEE (reference sequence). This CDR3 is built from 15 residues. The CDR3 DNA sequence: TGTGCCAGCAGCGACCGGACTAGCGGGAACAATGAGCAGTTCTTC. It codes for CASSDRTSGNNEQFF.

This clone occurred a few times. J is TRBJ2-2 and V is TRBV4-2; D possibly corresponds to TRBD2 (5 bases). This CDR3 spans 15 amino acids. The germline gives CDR1 LGHNA, CDR2 YNFKEQ. V shed 1 base and J shed 5 bases, with 11 bases lying between them. This chain's CDR3 is CASSQGVGRTGELFF. The CDR3 bases are TGTGCCAGCAGCCAAGGGGTAGGGAGAACCGGGGAGCTGTTTTTT.